This note documents a single TCR beta chain sequence. This CDR3 comprises 17 residues. J gave up 3 bases and V 0 bases, and 9 bases lay outside the gene matches. The germline gives CDR1 LGHNA, CDR2 YSLEER. The data derive from a study of blood T cells in healthy people across ages. In the study overall: About one barcoded TCR beta cDNA was captured per two T cells.

The second PCR ran roughly 7 to 12 cycles with a sample-barcoded 5' primer and J-beta primers. Carrying 12 random nucleotides, a template-switch adaptor labeled each individual cDNA molecule. MiXCR, applied by TCRdb to the 5' RACE reads, yields one record per CDR3 protein. The table has 380,000 or so distinct CDR3 sequences, approximately 52% seen once. J is TRBJ2-7 and V is TRBV4-3, with 9 bases fitting TRBD1. The source material was blood. The clonotype was recovered from a man aged 55 to 70 in good health. Written as DNA, the CDR3 is TGCGCCAGCAGCCAAGATCGGGAAACGGGACAGGGCTACGAGCAGTACTTC. It translates to CASSQDRETGQGYEQYF.